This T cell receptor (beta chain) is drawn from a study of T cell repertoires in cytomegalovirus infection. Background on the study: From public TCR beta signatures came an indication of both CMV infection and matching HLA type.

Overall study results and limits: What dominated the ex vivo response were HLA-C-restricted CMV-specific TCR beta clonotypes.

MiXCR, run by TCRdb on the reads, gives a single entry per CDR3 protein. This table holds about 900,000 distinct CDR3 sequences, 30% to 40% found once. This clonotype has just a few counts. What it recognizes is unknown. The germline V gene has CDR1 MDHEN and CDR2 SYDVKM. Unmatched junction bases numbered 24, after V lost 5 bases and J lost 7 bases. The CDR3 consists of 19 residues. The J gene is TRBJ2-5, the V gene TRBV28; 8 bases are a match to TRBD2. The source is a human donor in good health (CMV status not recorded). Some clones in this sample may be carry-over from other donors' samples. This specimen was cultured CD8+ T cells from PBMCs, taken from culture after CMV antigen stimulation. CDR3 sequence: CASSRIHAAETSVARTQYF. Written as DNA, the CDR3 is TGTGCCAGCAGTCGGATTCATGCTGCGGAGACTAGCGTTGCTAGGACCCAGTACTTC.